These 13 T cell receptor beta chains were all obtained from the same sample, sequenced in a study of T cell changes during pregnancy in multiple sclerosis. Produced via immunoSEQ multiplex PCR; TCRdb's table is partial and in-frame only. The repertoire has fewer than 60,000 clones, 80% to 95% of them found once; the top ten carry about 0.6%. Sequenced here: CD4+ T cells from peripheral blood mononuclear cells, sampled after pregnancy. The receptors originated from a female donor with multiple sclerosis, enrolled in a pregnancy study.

In nucleotides, the CDR3 is TGTGCCAGCAGTGTGGAAGCGGGGCTTTACGAGCAGTACTTC. It translates to CASSVEAGLYEQYF. V is TRBV6-4 and J is TRBJ2-7, with TRBD2 identical over 7 bases. The CDR3 is made up of 14 amino acids. V gave up 4 bases and J gave up 4 bases; unmatched junction bases: 7. The germline V gene encodes CDR1 MRHNA and CDR2 SNTAGT.

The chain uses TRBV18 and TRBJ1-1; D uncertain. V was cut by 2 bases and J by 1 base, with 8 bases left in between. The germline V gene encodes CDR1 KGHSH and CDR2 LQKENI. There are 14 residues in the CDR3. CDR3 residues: CASSPGHQNTEAFF. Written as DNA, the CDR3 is TGTGCCAGCTCACCAGGGCATCAGAACACTGAAGCTTTCTTT.

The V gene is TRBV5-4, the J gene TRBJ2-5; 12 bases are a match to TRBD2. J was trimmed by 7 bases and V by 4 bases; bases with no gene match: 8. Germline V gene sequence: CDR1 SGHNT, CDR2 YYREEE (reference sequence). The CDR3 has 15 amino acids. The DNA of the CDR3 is TGTGCCAGCAGCCAGGGACTAGCGGGTCCTGGGACCCAGTACTTC. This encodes CASSQGLAGPGTQYF.

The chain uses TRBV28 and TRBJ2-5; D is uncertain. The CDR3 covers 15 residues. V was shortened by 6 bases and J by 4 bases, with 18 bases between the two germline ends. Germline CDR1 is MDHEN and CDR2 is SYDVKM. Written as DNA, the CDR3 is TGTGCCAGCAGACTATTGGCTGCGCCGAGAGAGACCCAGTACTTC. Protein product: CASRLLAAPRETQYF.

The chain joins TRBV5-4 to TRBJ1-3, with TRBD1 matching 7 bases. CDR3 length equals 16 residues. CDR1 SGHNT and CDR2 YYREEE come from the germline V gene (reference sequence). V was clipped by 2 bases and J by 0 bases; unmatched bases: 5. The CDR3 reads CASSFTTGVSGNTIYF. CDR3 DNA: TGTGCCAGCAGCTTCACTACAGGGGTCTCTGGAAACACCATATATTTT.

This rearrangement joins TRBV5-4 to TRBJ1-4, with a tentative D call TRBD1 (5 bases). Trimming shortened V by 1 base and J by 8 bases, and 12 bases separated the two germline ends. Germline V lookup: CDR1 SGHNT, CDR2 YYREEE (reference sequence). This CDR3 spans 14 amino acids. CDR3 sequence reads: CASSLLGAGEKLFF. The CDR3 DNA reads TGTGCCAGCAGCTTGCTTGGGGCCGGGGAAAAACTGTTTTTT.

CDR3 sequence reads: CASSVDRGRLQPQHF. DNA for the CDR3: TGTGCCAGCTCAGTAGACAGGGGGCGGCTTCAGCCCCAGCATTTT. V gene TRBV18 combines with J gene TRBJ1-5; 10 bases are a match to TRBD1. Trimming removed 5 bases from V and 6 bases from J; junction bases left unmatched: 7. This CDR3 is built from 15 residues. Germline V gene sequence: CDR1 KGHSH, CDR2 LQKENI. Together with reference TRBV18 and TRBJ1-5, the CDR3 gives the full variable domain: NAGVMQNPRHLVRRRGQEARLRCSPMKGHSHVYWYRQLPEEGLKFMVYLQKENIIDESGMPKERFSAEFPKEGPSILRIQQVVRGDSAAYFCASSVDRGRLQPQHFGDGTRLSIL.

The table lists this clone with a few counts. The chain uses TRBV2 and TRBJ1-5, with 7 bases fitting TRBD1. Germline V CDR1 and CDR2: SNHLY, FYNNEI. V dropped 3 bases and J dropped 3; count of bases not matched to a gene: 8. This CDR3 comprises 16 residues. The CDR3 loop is CASSEDRSLYNQPQHF. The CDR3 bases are TGTGCCAGCAGTGAGGACAGGAGCCTCTACAATCAGCCCCAGCATTTT.

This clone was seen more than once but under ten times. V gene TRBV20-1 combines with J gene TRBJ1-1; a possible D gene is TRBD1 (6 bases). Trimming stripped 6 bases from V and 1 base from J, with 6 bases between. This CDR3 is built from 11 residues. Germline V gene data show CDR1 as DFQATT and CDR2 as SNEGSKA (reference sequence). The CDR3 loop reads CSAGGNTEAFF. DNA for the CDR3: TGCAGTGCAGGGGGGAACACTGAAGCTTTCTTT.

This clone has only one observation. The CDR3: CASSLMGSGGANEQFF. CDR3 bases: TGTGCCAGCAGCTTAATGGGTAGCGGGGGGGCCAATGAGCAGTTCTTC. The rearrangement joins TRBV7-3 to TRBJ2-1, with TRBD2 matching 11 bases. The V and J ends lost 1 base and 6 bases, in that order; junction bases with no gene match: 5. The germline V gene encodes CDR1 SGHTA and CDR2 FQGTGA. The CDR3 extends over 16 amino acids.

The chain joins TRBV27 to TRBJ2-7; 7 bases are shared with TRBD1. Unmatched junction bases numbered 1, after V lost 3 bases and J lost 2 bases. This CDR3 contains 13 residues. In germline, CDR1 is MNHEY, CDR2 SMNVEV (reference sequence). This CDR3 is CASSLTGTYEQYF. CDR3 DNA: TGTGCCAGCAGTTTGACAGGGACCTACGAGCAGTACTTC.

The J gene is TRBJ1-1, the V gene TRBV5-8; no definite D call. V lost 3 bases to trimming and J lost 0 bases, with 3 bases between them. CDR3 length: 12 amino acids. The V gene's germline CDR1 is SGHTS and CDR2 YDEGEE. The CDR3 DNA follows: TGTGCCAGCAGCTCCGTGAACACTGAAGCTTTCTTT. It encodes CASSSVNTEAFF.

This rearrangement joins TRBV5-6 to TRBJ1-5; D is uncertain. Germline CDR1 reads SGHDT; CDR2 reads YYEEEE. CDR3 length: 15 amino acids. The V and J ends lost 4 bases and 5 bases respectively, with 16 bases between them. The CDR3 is CASSPYPGGHQPQHF. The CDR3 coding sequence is TGTGCCAGCAGCCCTTACCCGGGAGGACATCAGCCCCAGCATTTT.